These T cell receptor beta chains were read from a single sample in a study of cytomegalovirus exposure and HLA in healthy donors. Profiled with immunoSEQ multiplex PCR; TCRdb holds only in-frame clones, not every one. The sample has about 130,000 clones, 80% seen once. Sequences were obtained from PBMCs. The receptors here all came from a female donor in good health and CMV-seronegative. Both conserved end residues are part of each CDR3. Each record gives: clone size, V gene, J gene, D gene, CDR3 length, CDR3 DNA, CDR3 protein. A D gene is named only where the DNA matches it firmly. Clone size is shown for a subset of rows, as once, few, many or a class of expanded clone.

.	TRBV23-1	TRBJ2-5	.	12	TGCGCCAGCAGTAGACTAGAGGAGACCCAGTACTTC	CASSRLEETQYF
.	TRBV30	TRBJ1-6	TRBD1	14	TGTGCCTGGAGTCAGGGACAGGGAGATTCACCCCTCCACTTT	CAWSQGQGDSPLHF
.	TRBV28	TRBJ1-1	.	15	TGTGCCAGCAGCCTGCCCCTCCTCAGGAACACTGAAGCTTTCTTT	CASSLPLLRNTEAFF
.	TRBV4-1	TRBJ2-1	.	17	TGCGCCAGCAGCCAAGTCCTTAGCGGCGTCTCCTACAATGAGCAGTTCTTC	CASSQVLSGVSYNEQFF
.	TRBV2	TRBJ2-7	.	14	TGTGCCAGCAGTGAAGTACAGGTCTCCTACGAGCAGTACTTC	CASSEVQVSYEQYF
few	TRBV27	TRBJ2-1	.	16	TGTGCCAGCAGCCCTATCCCTCCGGGCTCCTACAATGAGCAGTTCTTC	CASSPIPPGSYNEQFF
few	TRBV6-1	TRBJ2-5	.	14	TGTGCCAGCGGGGCAGGGTTGTACCAAGAGACCCAGTACTTC	CASGAGLYQETQYF
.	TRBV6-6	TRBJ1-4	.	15	TGTGCCAGCAGTTACTCGTCGGGTACCGGTGAAAAACTGTTTTTT	CASSYSSGTGEKLFF
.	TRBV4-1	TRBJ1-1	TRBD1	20	TGCGCCAGCAGCCAACCTAGCCAGGCAGGGGGAGTCGGGCAAAACACTGAAGCTTTCTTT	CASSQPSQAGGVGQNTEAFF
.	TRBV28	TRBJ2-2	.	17	TGTGCCAGCAGTCCGGGGGTGACAGGGAGAAACACCGGGGAGCTGTTTTTT	CASSPGVTGRNTGELFF
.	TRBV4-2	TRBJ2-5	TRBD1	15	TGTGCCAGCAGCCAAGCGACAGGGGTCGGGGAGACCCAGTACTTC	CASSQATGVGETQYF
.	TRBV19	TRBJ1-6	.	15	TGTGCCAGTAGTATCTCGTGGGGCCCAGGATCACCCCTCCACTTT	CASSISWGPGSPLHF
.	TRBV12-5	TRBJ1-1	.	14	TGTGCTAGCGTCTCAGGAACAGGCAAAACTGAAGCTTTCTTT	CASVSGTGKTEAFF
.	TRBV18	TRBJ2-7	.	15	TGTGCCAGCTCACTGAAAGTGCAGGGGAGGGTCGAGCAGTACTTC	CASSLKVQGRVEQYF
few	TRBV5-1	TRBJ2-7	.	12	TGCGCCAGCAGCATGGACAGAGAGGAGCAGTACTTC	CASSMDREEQYF
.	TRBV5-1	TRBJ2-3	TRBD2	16	TGCGCCAGCAGATCAACTAGCGGACTAAGCACAGATACGCAGTATTTT	CASRSTSGLSTDTQYF
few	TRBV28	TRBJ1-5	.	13	TGTGCCAGCTCTGAGCGAAATAATCAGCCCCAGCATTTT	CASSERNNQPQHF
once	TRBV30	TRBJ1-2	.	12	TGTGCCTGGAGTAGGCAGGGCTCGGGCTACACCTTC	CAWSRQGSGYTF
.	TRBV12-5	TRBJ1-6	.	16	TGTGCTAGTGGTTTGGTCGTAGACAGGAATAATTCACCCCTCCACTTT	CASGLVVDRNNSPLHF
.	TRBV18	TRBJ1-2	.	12	TGTGCCAGCTCACCAGGGGGCGATGGCTACACCTTC	CASSPGGDGYTF
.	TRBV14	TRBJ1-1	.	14	TGTGCCAGTAGAGCCTTGGGCCGAAACACTGAAGCTTTCTTT	CASRALGRNTEAFF
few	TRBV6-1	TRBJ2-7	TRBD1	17	TGTGCCAGCAGTGACCTACGATCGACAGGGGCGTCCTACGAGCAGTACTTC	CASSDLRSTGASYEQYF
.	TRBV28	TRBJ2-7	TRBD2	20	TGTGCCAGCAGTTTAGGGATCTTGGGACTAGCGGGAGAGTCCCCCTACGAGCAGTACTTC	CASSLGILGLAGESPYEQYF
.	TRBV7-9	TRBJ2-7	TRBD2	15	TGTGCCAGCAGTAGGGACCCGGGGGGGTCCTACGAGCAGTACTTC	CASSRDPGGSYEQYF
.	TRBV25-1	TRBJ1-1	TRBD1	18	TGTGCCAGCAAAGGGGGGCGGGACAGGGGGCCCCTGAGCACTGAAGCTTTCTTT	CASKGGRDRGPLSTEAFF
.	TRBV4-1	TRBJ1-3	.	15	TGCGCCAGCAGCCAGGCAGGGGAACCTGGAAACACCATATATTTT	CASSQAGEPGNTIYF
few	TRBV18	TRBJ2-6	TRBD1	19	TGTGCCAGCTCACCGCGGACAGGATCACGCACCTCTGGGGCCAACGTCCTGACTTTC	CASSPRTGSRTSGANVLTF
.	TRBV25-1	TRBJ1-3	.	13	TGTGCCAGCAGTCGAAACAGTGGAAACACCATATATTTT	CASSRNSGNTIYF
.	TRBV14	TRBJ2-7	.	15	TGTGCCAGCAGCCAAGAGCAGGTGATCTCCTACGAGCAGTACTTC	CASSQEQVISYEQYF
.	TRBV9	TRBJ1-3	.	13	TGTGCCAGCAGCGTAACAGGAGAAAACACCATATATTTT	CASSVTGENTIYF
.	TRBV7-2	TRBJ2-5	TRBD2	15	TGTGCCAGCAGCTCAAGAGCGGGAGGAGTCGAGACCCAGTACTTC	CASSSRAGGVETQYF
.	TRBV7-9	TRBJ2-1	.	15	TGTTCCAGCAGCCCCACAGCAAGCTCCTACAATGAGCAGTTCTTC	CSSSPTASSYNEQFF
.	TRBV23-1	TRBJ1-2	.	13	TGCGCCAGCAGTCTCCGACAGGACTATGGCTACACCTTC	CASSLRQDYGYTF
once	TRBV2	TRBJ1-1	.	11	TGTGCCAGCAGTGGTCCGACTGAAGCTTTCTTT	CASSGPTEAFF
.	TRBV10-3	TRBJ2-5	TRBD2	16	TGTGCCATCAGTGATATGGCGGGAGATTTGAGTGAGACCCAGTACTTC	CAISDMAGDLSETQYF
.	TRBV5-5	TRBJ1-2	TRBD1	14	TGTGCCAGCAGCAAGACAGGGACGGACTATGGCTACACCTTC	CASSKTGTDYGYTF
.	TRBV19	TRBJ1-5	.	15	TGTGCCTTCCTACAGCAGGAAGGCGGCAATCAGCCCCAGCATTTT	CAFLQQEGGNQPQHF
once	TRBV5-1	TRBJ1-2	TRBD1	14	TGCGCCAGCAGCCCCGGACAGGAGAACTATGGCTACACCTTC	CASSPGQENYGYTF
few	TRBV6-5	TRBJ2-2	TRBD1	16	TGTGCCAGCAGTTATGGGACAGGGGGGTACACCGGGGAGCTGTTTTTT	CASSYGTGGYTGELFF
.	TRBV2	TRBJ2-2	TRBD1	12	TGTGCCAGCAGGGGACAGACCGGGGAGCTGTTTTTT	CASRGQTGELFF
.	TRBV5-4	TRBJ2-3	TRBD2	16	TGTGCCAGCAGCTCCCGGACTAGCAGACCCACAGATACGCAGTATTTT	CASSSRTSRPTDTQYF
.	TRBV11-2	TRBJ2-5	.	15	TGTGCCAGCAGTCTCGCCGGGTGGGGCTGGGAGACCCAGTACTTC	CASSLAGWGWETQYF
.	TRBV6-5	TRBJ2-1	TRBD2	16	TGTGCCAGCAGTTACTCCGGGACTAGAAGGTCCAATGAGCAGTTCTTC	CASSYSGTRRSNEQFF
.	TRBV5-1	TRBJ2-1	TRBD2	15	TGCGCCAGCAGCCTTAGCGGGAGTCACTCCAATGAGCAGTTCTTC	CASSLSGSHSNEQFF
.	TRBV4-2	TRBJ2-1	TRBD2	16	TGTGCCAGCAGCCAACTAGCGGGAGGAGCTGATTATGAGCAGTTCTTC	CASSQLAGGADYEQFF
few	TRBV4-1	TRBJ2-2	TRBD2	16	TGCGCCAGCAGCCCCGGACTAGCGGGAGGGCCCGGGGAGCTGTTTTTT	CASSPGLAGGPGELFF
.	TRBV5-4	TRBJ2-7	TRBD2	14	TGTGCCAGCAGCCTAGCGGGAGGGGCCTACGAGCAGTACTTC	CASSLAGGAYEQYF
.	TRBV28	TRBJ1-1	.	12	TGTGCCAGCAGGTTAGTGCCTGGAGACGCTTTCTTT	CASRLVPGDAFF
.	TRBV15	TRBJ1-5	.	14	TGTGCCACCAGCAGAGGACATAGCAATCAGCCCCAGCATTTT	CATSRGHSNQPQHF
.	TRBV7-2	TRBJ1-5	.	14	TGTGCCAGCAGCTTACAGGGGTTCCAACAGCCCCAGCATTTT	CASSLQGFQQPQHF
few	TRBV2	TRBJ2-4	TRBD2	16	TGTGCCAGCAGTACATCCCTGGGACTAGTTGGAAACATTCAGTACTTC	CASSTSLGLVGNIQYF
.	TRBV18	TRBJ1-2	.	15	TGTGCCAGCTCACCACCGTTATACAGGAACTATGGCTACACCTTC	CASSPPLYRNYGYTF
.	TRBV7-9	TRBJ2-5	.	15	TGTTCCAGCAGCCTAGATCGTAGCGGTCAAGAGACCCAGTACTTC	CSSSLDRSGQETQYF
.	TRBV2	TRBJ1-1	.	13	TGTGCCAGCACTAAGGAGGGGAACACTGAAGCTTTCTTT	CASTKEGNTEAFF
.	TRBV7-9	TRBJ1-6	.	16	TGTGCCAGCAGCTCCCCCGGGAGCTCCTATAATTCACCCCTCCACTTT	CASSSPGSSYNSPLHF